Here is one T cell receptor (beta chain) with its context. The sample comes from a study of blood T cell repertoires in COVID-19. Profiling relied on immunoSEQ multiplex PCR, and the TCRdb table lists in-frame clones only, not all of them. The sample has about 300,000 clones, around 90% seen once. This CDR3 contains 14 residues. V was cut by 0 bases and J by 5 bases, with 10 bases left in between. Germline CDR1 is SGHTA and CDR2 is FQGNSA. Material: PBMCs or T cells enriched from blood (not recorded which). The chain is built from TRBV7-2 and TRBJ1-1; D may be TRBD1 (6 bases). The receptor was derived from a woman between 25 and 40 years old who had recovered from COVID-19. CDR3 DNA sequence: TGTGCCAGCAGCTTAGCGGGACACCGGACTGAAGCTTTCTTT. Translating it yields CASSLAGHRTEAFF.